One T cell receptor (beta chain) is described in this entry. The target antigen is unknown. This CDR3 comprises 14 residues. The V gene's germline CDR1 is MNHEY and CDR2 SMNVEV (reference sequence). 5' RACE that incorporated UMI labels was used to prepare the TRB cDNA libraries. TCRdb reprocessed the 5' RACE reads, keeping one entry per CDR3 protein, no DNA. With 69,000 or so distinct CDR3 sequences in the sample, the ten largest clones hold nearly 1.5%. The data originate from a study of CXCR3-negative and CXCR3-positive naive CD8 T cells. Whole-study results and caveats: After cryopreservation, CXCR3 expression dropped partially; most assays used fresh PBMCs. TRB CDR3s were more hydrophobic in CXCR3-positive than in CXCR3-negative naive cells.

All CD8+ T cell subsets were sorted in triplicate at 250,000 to 300,000 cells each. Among CD8+ T cells, naive ones were CD45RO-CCR7+CD27+CD95-. The sample comprised naive CXCR3- CD8+ T cells from blood. Specified subset: CD45RO-CCR7+CD27+CD95- naive CD8+ T cells lacking CXCR3 (TNR3-). This clonotype originated in a human donor in good health. Some clones in this sample may be carry-over from other donors' samples. V is TRBV27 and J is TRBJ2-7; TCRdb's D call of TRBD1 is untestable without DNA. The CDR3 sequence: CASSAGTGAYEQYF.